These T cell receptor beta chains were read from a single sample in a study of cytomegalovirus exposure and HLA in healthy donors. The method was immunoSEQ multiplex PCR; TCRdb's version includes in-frame clones alone and lacks a portion of them. The sample contains about 150,000 clones, 70% to 80% of which appear only once. Material for sequencing was PBMCs. These receptors came from a man in his forties or fifties in good health and CMV-seropositive. Both conserved end residues are part of each CDR3. Clone size appears in some rows only: once, few, many, or a class for an expanded clone.

j_call: TRBJ1-1; clone_size: -; v_call: TRBV2; cdr3_aa: CASSQRVTGGRTEAFF
j_call: TRBJ2-5; clone_size: -; v_call: TRBV29-1; cdr3_aa: CSVEGWLYQETQYF
j_call: TRBJ1-6; clone_size: -; v_call: TRBV13; cdr3_aa: CASSSRQGRGNSPLHF
j_call: TRBJ2-3; clone_size: few; v_call: TRBV6-6; cdr3_aa: CASSWAASTDTQYF
j_call: TRBJ2-7; clone_size: few; v_call: TRBV6-5; cdr3_aa: CASSSTRTYEQYF
j_call: TRBJ2-7; clone_size: -; v_call: TRBV6-6; cdr3_aa: CASSYSNGGYEQYF
j_call: TRBJ2-5; clone_size: -; v_call: TRBV6-5; cdr3_aa: CASRGAETQYF
j_call: TRBJ2-3; clone_size: -; v_call: TRBV11-3; cdr3_aa: CASSLYGADTQYF
j_call: TRBJ1-2; clone_size: few; v_call: TRBV28; cdr3_aa: CASSFFADYYGYTF
j_call: TRBJ2-1; clone_size: -; v_call: TRBV27; cdr3_aa: CASSYGTSNEQFF
j_call: TRBJ1-3; clone_size: -; v_call: TRBV5-1; cdr3_aa: CASSPRTGGSGNTIYF
j_call: TRBJ2-4; clone_size: -; v_call: TRBV6-5; cdr3_aa: CASSYRGEQNIQYF
j_call: TRBJ2-7; clone_size: -; v_call: TRBV7-6; cdr3_aa: CASSLGAGEFYQYF
j_call: TRBJ1-6; clone_size: -; v_call: TRBV5-1; cdr3_aa: CASSAGLYNSPLHF
j_call: TRBJ2-4; clone_size: -; v_call: TRBV28; cdr3_aa: CATRPGRGADQYF
j_call: TRBJ2-7; clone_size: -; v_call: TRBV19; cdr3_aa: CASSSRTSFDEQYF
j_call: TRBJ1-2; clone_size: -; v_call: TRBV27; cdr3_aa: CASSFYGQGTNYGYTF
j_call: TRBJ1-1; clone_size: -; v_call: TRBV5-1; cdr3_aa: CASSLVSLRSVMNTEAFF
j_call: TRBJ2-2; clone_size: -; v_call: TRBV5-1; cdr3_aa: CASSLGSSADTGELFF
j_call: TRBJ1-2; clone_size: once; v_call: TRBV4-1; cdr3_aa: CASSPGQYNNYGYTF
j_call: TRBJ2-5; clone_size: -; v_call: TRBV30; cdr3_aa: CAWSARALGETQYF
j_call: TRBJ2-7; clone_size: -; v_call: TRBV27; cdr3_aa: CASSPIAGVGYEQYF
j_call: TRBJ2-7; clone_size: -; v_call: TRBV19; cdr3_aa: CASSQAGTGHYEQYF
j_call: TRBJ1-4; clone_size: -; v_call: TRBV9; cdr3_aa: CASSSAASAGEKLFF
j_call: TRBJ2-2; clone_size: -; v_call: TRBV30; cdr3_aa: CAWSGAGRDTGELFF
j_call: TRBJ2-3; clone_size: -; v_call: TRBV5-6; cdr3_aa: CASSSTSGSSDTQYF
j_call: TRBJ2-7; clone_size: -; v_call: TRBV10-3; cdr3_aa: CAISERTGRPGLSSYEQYF
j_call: TRBJ2-5; clone_size: -; v_call: TRBV29-1; cdr3_aa: CSVDHPGYF
j_call: TRBJ2-5; clone_size: -; v_call: TRBV5-1; cdr3_aa: CASSRGTKQETQYF
j_call: TRBJ2-1; clone_size: -; v_call: TRBV20-1; cdr3_aa: CSERRKNEQFF
j_call: TRBJ1-1; clone_size: -; v_call: TRBV5-1; cdr3_aa: CASSWGTGRGSFF
j_call: TRBJ1-6; clone_size: few; v_call: TRBV30; cdr3_aa: CAWSPGQGYSPLHF
j_call: TRBJ2-4; clone_size: -; v_call: TRBV5-4; cdr3_aa: CASSQKTGVARYIQYF
j_call: TRBJ2-7; clone_size: once; v_call: TRBV5-4; cdr3_aa: CASSPGGQAGEQYF
j_call: TRBJ2-3; clone_size: few; v_call: TRBV11-3; cdr3_aa: CASSPRQGYTDTQYF
j_call: TRBJ2-7; clone_size: -; v_call: TRBV27; cdr3_aa: CASSFRGDILLEQYF
j_call: TRBJ2-1; clone_size: -; v_call: TRBV4-1; cdr3_aa: CASSQDLRSGSFVLHEQFF